This T cell receptor beta chain was sequenced for a study of response to subunit inactivated influenza vaccine. Study-level findings and limits: Authors suggested each seasonal influenza vaccination recruits few new T cells.

In TCRdb, the RT-PCR reads were re-called with MiXCR into one record per CDR3 protein. The table records about 780,000 distinct CDR3 sequences, 15% to 20% of them present only once. This CDR3 is built from 13 residues. Between the trimmed V and J ends, which lost 0 bases and 4 bases, there was a span of 4 bases. CDR1 SGHRS and CDR2 YFSETQ come from the germline V gene. On this clonotype: Its antigen is unidentified.

The genes are TRBV5-1 and TRBJ2-2; D gene unclear. The clonotype originates from a man aged 50-59 years who received an inactivated influenza vaccine. The source was PBMCs from blood, collected approximately 5 days after vaccination. This chain's CDR3 is CASSLAFTGELFF. CDR3 in DNA: TGCGCCAGCAGCTTGGCCTTCACCGGGGAGCTGTTTTTT.